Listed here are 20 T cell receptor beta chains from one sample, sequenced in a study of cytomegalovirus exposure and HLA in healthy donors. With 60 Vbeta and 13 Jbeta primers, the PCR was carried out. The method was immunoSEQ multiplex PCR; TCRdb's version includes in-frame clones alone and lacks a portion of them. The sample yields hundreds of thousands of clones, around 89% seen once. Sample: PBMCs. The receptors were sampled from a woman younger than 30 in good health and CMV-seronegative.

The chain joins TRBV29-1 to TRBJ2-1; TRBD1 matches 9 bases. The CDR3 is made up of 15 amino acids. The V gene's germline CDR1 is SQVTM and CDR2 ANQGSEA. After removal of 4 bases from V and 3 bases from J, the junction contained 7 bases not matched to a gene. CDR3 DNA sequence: TGCAGCGTTGTGCGGACAGGGGATTTCTACAATGAGCAGTTCTTC. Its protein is CSVVRTGDFYNEQFF.

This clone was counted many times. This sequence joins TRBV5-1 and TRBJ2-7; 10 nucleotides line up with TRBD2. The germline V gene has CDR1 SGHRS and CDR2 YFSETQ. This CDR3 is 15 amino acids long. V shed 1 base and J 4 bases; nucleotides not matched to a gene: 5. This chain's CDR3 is CASSLSSGGNYEQYF. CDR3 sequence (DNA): TGCGCCAGCAGCTTGAGTAGCGGGGGGAATTACGAGCAGTACTTC.

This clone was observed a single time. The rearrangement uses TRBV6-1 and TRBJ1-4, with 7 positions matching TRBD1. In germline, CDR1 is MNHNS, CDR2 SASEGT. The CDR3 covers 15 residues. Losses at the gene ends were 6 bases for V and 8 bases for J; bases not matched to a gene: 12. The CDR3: CASRRTGEALEKLFF. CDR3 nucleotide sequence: TGTGCCAGCAGGCGCACAGGGGAAGCACTAGAAAAACTGTTTTTT.

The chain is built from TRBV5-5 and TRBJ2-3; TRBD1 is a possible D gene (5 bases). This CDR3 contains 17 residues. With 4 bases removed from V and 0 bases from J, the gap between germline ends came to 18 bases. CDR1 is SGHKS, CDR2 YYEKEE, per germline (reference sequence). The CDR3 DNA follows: TGTGCCAGCAGCGCGTGGTCAGGGCATTTTAGCACAGATACGCAGTATTTT. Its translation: CASSAWSGHFSTDTQYF.

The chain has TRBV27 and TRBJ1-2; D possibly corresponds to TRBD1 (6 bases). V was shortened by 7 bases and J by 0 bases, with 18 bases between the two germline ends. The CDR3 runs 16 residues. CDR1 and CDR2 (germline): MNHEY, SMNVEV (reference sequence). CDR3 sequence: CASKLVQGRTNYGYTF. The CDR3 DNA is TGTGCCAGCAAGCTAGTCCAGGGGCGGACTAACTATGGCTACACCTTC.

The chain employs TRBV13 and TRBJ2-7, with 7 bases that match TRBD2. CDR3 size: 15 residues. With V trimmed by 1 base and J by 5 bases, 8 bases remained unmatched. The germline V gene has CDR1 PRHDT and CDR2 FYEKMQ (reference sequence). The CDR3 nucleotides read TGTGCCAGCAGCTTAGAAGGGACTAAGGCCAACGAGCAGTACTTC. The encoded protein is CASSLEGTKANEQYF.

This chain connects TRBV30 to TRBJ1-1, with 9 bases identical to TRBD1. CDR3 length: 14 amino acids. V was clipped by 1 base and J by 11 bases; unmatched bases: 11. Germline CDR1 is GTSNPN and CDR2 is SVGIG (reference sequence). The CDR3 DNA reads TGTGCCTGGAGTGGGGAAACAGGGGGCGAAATGGCTTTCTTT. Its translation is CAWSGETGGEMAFF.

In nucleotides, the CDR3 is TGTGCCACCAGCAGAGATGGCAGCACAGATACGCAGTATTTT. The encoded protein is CATSRDGSTDTQYF. The rearrangement uses TRBV15 and TRBJ2-3; unclear D gene. Germline V gene lookup returns CDR1 LNHNV and CDR2 YYDKDF (reference sequence). The V gene lost 0 bases and the J gene lost 0 bases, with 4 bases spanning the gap. The CDR3 consists of 14 residues.

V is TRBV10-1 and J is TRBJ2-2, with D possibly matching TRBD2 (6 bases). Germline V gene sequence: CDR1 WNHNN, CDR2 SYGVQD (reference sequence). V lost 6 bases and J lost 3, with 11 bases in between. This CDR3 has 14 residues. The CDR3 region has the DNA TGCGCCAGCAGGCTAACGGGAGACACCGGGGAGCTGTTTTTT. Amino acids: CASRLTGDTGELFF.

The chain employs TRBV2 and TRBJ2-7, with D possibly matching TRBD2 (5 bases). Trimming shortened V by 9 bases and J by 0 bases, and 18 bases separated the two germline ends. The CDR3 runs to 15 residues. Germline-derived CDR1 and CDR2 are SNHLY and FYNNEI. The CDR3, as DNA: TGTGCCAGTCACCCCTCTAGCAGTCCCTCCTACGAGCAGTACTTC. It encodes CASHPSSSPSYEQYF.

The CDR3 sequence is CASSQVFDGGSNEKLFF. CDR3 bases: TGCGCCAGCAGCCAAGTTTTCGACGGCGGGTCTAATGAAAAACTGTTTTTT. This chain uses TRBV4-1 with TRBJ1-4; no definite D call. The CDR3 loop spans 17 amino acids. Trimming shortened V by 1 base and J by 3 bases, and 15 bases separated the two germline ends. Germline V CDR1 and CDR2: MGHRA, YSYEKL.

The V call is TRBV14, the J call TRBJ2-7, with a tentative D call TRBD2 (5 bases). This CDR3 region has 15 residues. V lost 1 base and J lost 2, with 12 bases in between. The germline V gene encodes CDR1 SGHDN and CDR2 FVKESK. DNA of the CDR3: TGTGCCAGCAGCCAAGTTCTTAGCGTGACCTACGAGCAGTACTTC. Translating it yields CASSQVLSVTYEQYF.

In nucleotides, the CDR3 is TGCAGCGTCCGGGAGGGGGGCAATTACAATGAGCAGTTCTTC. It yields the protein CSVREGGNYNEQFF. The genes are TRBV29-1 and TRBJ2-1; the match to TRBD2 covers 8 bases. The J segment lost 4 bases and the V segment lost 6 bases, leaving 8 bases of the junction unmatched. The germline V gene has CDR1 SQVTM and CDR2 ANQGSEA. The CDR3 has 14 amino acids.

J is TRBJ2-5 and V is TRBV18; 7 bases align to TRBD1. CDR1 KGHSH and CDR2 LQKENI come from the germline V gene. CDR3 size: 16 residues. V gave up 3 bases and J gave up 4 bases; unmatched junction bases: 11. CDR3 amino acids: CASSPDRDMAGETQYF. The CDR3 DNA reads TGTGCCAGCTCACCCGACAGGGATATGGCGGGAGAGACCCAGTACTTC.

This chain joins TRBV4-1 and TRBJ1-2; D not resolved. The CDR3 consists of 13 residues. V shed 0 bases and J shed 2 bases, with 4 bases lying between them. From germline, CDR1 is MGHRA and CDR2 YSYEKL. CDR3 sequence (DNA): TGCGCCAGCAGCCAAGAGCGGAACTATGGCTACACCTTC. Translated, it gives CASSQERNYGYTF.

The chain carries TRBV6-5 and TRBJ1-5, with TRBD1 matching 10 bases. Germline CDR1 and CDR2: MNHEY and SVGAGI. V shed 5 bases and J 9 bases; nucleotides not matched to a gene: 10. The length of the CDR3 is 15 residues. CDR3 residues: CASSPRDRGTGPQHF. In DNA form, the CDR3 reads TGTGCCAGCAGTCCCCGGGACAGGGGCACTGGGCCCCAGCATTTT.

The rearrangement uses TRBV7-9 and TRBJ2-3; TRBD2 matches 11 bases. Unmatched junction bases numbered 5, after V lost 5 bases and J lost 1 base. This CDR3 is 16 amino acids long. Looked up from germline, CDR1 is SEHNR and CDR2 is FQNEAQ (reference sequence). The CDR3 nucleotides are TGTGCCAGCAGCCCGGGACTAGCGGTCCGCACAGATACGCAGTATTTT. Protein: CASSPGLAVRTDTQYF.

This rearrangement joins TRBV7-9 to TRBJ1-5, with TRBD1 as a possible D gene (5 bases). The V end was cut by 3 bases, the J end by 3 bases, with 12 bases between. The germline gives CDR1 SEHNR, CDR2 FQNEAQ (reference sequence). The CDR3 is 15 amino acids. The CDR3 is CASSFGWGDNQPQHF. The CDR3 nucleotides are TGTGCCAGCAGCTTTGGTTGGGGGGACAATCAGCCCCAGCATTTT.

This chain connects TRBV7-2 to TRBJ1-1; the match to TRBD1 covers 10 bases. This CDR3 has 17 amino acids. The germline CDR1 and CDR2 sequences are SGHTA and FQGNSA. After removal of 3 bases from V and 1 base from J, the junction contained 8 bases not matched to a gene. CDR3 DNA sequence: TGTGCCAGCAGCTTGGGGGGGACAGGGGACTGGAACACTGAAGCTTTCTTT. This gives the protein CASSLGGTGDWNTEAFF.

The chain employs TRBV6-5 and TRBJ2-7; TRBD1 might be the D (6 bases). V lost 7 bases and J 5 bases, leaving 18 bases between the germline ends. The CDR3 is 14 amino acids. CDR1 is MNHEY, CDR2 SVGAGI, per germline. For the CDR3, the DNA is TGTGCCAGCACCGACAGGTCTTCCGCGAACGAGCAGTACTTC. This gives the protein CASTDRSSANEQYF.